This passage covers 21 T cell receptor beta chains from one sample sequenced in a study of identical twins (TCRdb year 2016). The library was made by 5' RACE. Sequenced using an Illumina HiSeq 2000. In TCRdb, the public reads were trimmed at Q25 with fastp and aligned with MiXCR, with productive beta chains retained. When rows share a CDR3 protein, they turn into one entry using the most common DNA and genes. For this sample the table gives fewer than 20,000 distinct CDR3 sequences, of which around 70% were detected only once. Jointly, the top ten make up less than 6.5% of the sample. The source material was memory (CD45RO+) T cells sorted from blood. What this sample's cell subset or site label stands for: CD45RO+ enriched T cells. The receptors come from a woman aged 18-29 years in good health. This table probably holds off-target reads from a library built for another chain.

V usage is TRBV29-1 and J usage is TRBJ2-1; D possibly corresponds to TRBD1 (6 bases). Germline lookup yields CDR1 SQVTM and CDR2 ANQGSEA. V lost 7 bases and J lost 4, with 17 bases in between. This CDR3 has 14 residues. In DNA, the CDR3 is TGCAGCGCCTTGGGGGACAAGTCGTACAATGAGCAGTTCTTC. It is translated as CSALGDKSYNEQFF.

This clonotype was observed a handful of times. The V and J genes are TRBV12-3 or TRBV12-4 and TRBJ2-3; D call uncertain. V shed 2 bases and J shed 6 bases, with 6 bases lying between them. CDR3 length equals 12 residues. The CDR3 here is CASSLYPDTQYF. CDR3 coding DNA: TGTGCCAGCAGTTTATATCCGGATACGCAGTATTTT.

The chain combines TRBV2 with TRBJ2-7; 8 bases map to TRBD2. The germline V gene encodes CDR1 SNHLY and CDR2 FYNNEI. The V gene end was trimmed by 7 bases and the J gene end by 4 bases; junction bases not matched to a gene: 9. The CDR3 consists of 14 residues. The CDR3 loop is CASIQTSAKYEQYF. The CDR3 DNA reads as TGTGCCAGCATCCAGACTAGCGCGAAATACGAGCAGTACTTC.

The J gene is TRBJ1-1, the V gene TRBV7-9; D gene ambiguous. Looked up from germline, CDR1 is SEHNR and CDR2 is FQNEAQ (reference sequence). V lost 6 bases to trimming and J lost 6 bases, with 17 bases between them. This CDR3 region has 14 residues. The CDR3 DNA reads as TGTGCCAGCAGACTCGGGCAGCAATACCCTGAAGCTTTCTTT. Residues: CASRLGQQYPEAFF.

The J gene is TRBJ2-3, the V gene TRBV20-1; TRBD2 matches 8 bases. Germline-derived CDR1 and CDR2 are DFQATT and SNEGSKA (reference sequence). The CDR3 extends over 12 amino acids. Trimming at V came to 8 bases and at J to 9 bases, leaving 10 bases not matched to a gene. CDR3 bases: TGCAGTCCCCTCCCGGGGGGGCAGACGCAGTATTTT. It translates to CSPLPGGQTQYF.

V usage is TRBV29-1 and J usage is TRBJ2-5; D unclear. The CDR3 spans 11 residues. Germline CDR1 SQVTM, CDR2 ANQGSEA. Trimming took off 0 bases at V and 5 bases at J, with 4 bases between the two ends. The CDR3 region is CSVEDLETQYF. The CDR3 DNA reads TGCAGCGTTGAAGATCTGGAGACCCAGTACTTC. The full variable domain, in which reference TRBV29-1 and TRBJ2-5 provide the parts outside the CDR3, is SAVISQKPSRDICQRGTSLTIQCQVDSQVTMMFWYRQQPGQSLTLIATANQGSEATYESGFVIDKFPISRPNLTFSTLTVSNMSPEDSSIYLCSVEDLETQYFGPGTRLLVL.

The CDR3 DNA sequence: TGTGCCTGGAGCGCGGGACGGGCAGATACGCAGTATTTT. Translated: CAWSAGRADTQYF. J is TRBJ2-3 and V is TRBV30; weak D call: TRBD2 (6 bases). The V gene's germline CDR1 is GTSNPN and CDR2 SVGIG (reference sequence). The CDR3 is 13 residues long. The V end was cut by 3 bases, the J end by 4 bases, with 11 bases between.

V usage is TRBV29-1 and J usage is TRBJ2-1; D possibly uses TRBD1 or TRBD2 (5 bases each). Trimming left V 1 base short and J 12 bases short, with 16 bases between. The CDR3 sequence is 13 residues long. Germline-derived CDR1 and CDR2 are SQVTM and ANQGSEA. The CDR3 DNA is TGCAGCGTTGAAGGGTTAGCGACCCAGGGGCAGTTCTTC. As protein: CSVEGLATQGQFF.

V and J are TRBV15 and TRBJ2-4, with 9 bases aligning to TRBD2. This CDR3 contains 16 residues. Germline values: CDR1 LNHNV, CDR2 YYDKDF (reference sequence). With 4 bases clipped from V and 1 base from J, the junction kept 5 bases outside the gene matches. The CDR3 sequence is CATSTGGGAAKNIQYF. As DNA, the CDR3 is TGTGCCACCAGCACTGGCGGGGGGGCTGCCAAAAACATTCAGTACTTC.

The CDR3 nucleotides are TGTGCCAGCAGTGTACAGGGCGCGGATACGCAGTATTTT. This encodes CASSVQGADTQYF. This rearrangement joins TRBV2 to TRBJ2-3; TRBD1 might be the D (6 bases). The CDR3 runs 13 residues. The germline V gene has CDR1 SNHLY and CDR2 FYNNEI. The V gene lost 4 bases and the J gene lost 6 bases, with 11 bases spanning the gap.

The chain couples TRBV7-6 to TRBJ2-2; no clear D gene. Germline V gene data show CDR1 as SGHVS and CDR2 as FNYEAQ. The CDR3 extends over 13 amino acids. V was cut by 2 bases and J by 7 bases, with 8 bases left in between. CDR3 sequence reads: CASSLRLGGELFF. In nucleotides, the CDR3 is TGTGCCAGCAGCTTACGGTTAGGCGGGGAGCTGTTTTTT.

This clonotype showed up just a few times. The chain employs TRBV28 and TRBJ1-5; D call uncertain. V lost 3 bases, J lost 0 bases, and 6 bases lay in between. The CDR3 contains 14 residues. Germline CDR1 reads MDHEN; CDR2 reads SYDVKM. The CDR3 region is CASSLAGSNQPQHF. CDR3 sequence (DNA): TGTGCCAGCAGTTTGGCGGGTAGCAATCAGCCCCAGCATTTT.

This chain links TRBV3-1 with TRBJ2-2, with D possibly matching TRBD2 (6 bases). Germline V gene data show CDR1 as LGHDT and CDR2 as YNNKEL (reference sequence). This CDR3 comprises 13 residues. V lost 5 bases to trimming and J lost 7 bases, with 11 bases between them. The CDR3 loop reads CASSSSGGGELFF. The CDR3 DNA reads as TGTGCCAGCAGCAGCTCCGGGGGCGGGGAGCTGTTTTTT. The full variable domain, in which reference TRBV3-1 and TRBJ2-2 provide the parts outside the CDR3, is DTAVSQTPKYLVTQMGNDKSIKCEQNLGHDTMYWYKQDSKKFLKIMFSYNNKELIINETVPNRFSPKSPDKAHLNLHINSLELGDSAVYFCASSSSGGGELFFGEGSRLTVL.

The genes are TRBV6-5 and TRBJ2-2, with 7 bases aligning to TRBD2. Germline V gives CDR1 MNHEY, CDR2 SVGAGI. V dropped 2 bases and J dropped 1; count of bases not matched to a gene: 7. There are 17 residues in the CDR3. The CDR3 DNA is TGTGCCAGCAGTTACCCCGGACTAGAGGGGAACACCGGGGAGCTGTTTTTT. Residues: CASSYPGLEGNTGELFF.

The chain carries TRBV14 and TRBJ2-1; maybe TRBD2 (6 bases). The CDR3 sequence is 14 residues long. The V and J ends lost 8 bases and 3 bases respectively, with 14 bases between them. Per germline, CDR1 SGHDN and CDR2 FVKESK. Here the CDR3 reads CASSAGSVYNEQFF. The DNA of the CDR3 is TGTGCCAGCTCGGCGGGAAGTGTCTACAATGAGCAGTTCTTC.

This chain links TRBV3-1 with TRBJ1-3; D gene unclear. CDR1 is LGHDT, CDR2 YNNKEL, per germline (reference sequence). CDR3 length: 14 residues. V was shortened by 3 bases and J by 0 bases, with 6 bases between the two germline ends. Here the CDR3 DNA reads TGTGCCAGCAGCCATTCATACTCTGGAAACACCATATATTTT. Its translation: CASSHSYSGNTIYF.

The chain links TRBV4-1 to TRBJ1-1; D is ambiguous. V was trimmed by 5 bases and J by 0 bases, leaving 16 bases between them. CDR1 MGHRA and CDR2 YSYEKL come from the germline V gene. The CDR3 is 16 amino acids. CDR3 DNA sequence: TGCGCCAGCAGCTCTGAACCGGGATCCATGAACACTGAAGCTTTCTTT. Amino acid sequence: CASSSEPGSMNTEAFF.

The CDR3 sequence is CASSREDEQFF. The CDR3 nucleotides read TGTGCCAGCAGTCGGGAGGATGAGCAGTTCTTC. The J gene is TRBJ2-1, the V gene TRBV6-5; the match to TRBD2 covers 7 bases. CDR3 length equals 11 residues. Looked up from germline, CDR1 is MNHEY and CDR2 is SVGAGI. J lost 8 bases, V lost 5 bases, and 0 bases had no gene match.

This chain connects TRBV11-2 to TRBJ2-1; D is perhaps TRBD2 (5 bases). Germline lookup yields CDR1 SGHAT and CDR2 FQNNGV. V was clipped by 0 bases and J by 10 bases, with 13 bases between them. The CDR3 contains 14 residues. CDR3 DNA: TGTGCCAGCAGCTTAGATCGGGCCGCGGGCGAGCAGTTCTTC. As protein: CASSLDRAAGEQFF.

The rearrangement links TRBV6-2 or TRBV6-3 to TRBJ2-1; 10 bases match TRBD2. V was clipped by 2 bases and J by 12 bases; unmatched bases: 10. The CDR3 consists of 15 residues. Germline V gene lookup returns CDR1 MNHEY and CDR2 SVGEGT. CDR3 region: CASSYRIAGGTGQFF. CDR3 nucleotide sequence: TGTGCCAGCAGTTACAGGATAGCGGGAGGTACCGGGCAGTTCTTC.

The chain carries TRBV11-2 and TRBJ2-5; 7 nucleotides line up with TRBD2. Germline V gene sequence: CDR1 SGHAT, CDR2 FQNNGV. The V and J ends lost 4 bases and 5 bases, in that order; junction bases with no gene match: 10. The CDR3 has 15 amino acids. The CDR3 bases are TGTGCCAGCAGCTCTGACTCGACTAGCATGGAGACCCAGTACTTC. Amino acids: CASSSDSTSMETQYF. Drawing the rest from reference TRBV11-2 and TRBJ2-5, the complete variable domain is EAGVAQSPRYKIIEKRQSVAFWCNPISGHATLYWYQQILGQGPKLLIQFQNNGVVDDSQLPKDRFSAERLKGVDSTLKIQPAKLEDSAVYLCASSSDSTSMETQYFGPGTRLLVL.